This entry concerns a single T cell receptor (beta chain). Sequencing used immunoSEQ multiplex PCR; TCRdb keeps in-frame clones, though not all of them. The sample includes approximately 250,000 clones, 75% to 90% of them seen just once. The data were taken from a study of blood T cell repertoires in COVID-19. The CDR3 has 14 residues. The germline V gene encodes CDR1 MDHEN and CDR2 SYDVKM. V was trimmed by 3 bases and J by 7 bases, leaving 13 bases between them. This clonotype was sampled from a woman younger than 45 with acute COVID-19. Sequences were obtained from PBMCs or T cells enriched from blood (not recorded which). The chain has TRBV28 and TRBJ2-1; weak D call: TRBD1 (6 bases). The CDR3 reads CASSFTQGGNEQFF. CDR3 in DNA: TGTGCCAGCAGTTTTACACAGGGTGGGAATGAGCAGTTCTTC.